The sample holds many counts of the clone carrying this T cell receptor (beta chain). What it binds is not known. These data are taken from a study of T cells in Graves' hyperthyroidism and ophthalmopathy. About the study: At initial diagnosis, before any treatment had begun, peripheral blood was obtained. Study results and caveats: In the analysis, a 13 V-J model separated ophthalmopathy from stable hyperthyroidism. Most clonotypes expanded in the thyroid (above 0.001) were also present in blood.

Investigators excluded patients with uncontrolled infection, other autoimmune disease, pregnancy or lactation. The CDR3 sequence is 17 residues long. Germline CDR1 SGHDN, CDR2 FVKESK. Trimming at V came to 3 bases and at J to 4 bases, leaving 10 bases not matched to a gene. RNA transcripts provided the source from which TCR beta CDR3 regions were amplified. Initially, a first-round RT-PCR of the TCR CDR3 employed the HTBI primer set. TCRdb re-called the multiplex PCR reads through MiXCR, storing one row per CDR3 protein. The data contain about 400,000 distinct CDR3 sequences, more than 12% of them singletons.

The chain uses TRBV14 and TRBJ2-1, with 9 bases matching TRBD1. Sequencing was carried out using blood. This TCR was sampled from a woman aged 25 to 45 with Graves' ophthalmopathy. CDR3 sequence: CASSQGFRGQGYNEQFF. The CDR3 DNA sequence: TGTGCCAGCAGCCAGGGCTTCAGGGGACAGGGTTACAATGAGCAGTTCTTC.